The T cell receptor (beta chain) described here comes from a study of T cells in Graves' hyperthyroidism and ophthalmopathy (dated by TCRdb to about 2019). The study in broad terms: Peripheral blood samples were taken at the time of initial diagnosis, prior to any treatment. A discovery cohort of about a hundred patients, roughly 40 with Graves' ophthalmopathy and approximately 57 with stable Graves' hyperthyroidism, was used to find distinguishing TCR V-J signatures. Prospective prediction of ophthalmopathy was tested in an independent validation cohort consisting of about 19 hyperthyroidism patients and approximately 16 patients who later progressed to ophthalmopathy. The approximately 97 discovery patients were randomly divided into training and test sets at a 7:3 ratio. In addition, the study compared T-cell repertoires in thyroid tissue and in blood from six Graves' hyperthyroidism patients. Following sampling, methimazole starting at 30 mg daily was given to hyperthyroidism patients, and high-dose intravenous methylprednisolone was given to ophthalmopathy patients. The paper describes TCR Vbeta CDR3 sequencing of some 130 peripheral blood samples, made up of 43 ophthalmopathy patients, 70 to 75 hyperthyroidism patients and 17 progressor patients.

Ophthalmopathy patients had moderately to severely active disease, Clinical Activity Score of at least 3, NOSPECS grade of at least 4, and duration under 3 months. Patients with uncontrolled infections, other autoimmune diseases, pregnancy or lactation were excluded. Clinical symptoms, serum thyroxine and TRAb, thyroid ultrasound, and orbital computed tomography formed the basis for the diagnoses. PBMCs were separated from 10 ml of fresh peripheral blood using Ficoll-Paque density gradient centrifugation. Total RNA was extracted with Trizol reagent, and quality was checked on an Agilent 2100 Bioanalyzer. The TCR beta CDR3 regions were amplified from the RNA transcripts. The first round of RT-PCR for the TCR CDR3 was performed with the HTBI primer set and the Qiagen OneStep RT-PCR kit. Libraries were constructed in a second round of multiplex PCR, after which size selection and purification were performed. The libraries were sequenced on an Illumina HiSeq2000 using paired-end 100 bp reads. As for the authors' bioinformatics: Raw data were processed with SOAPnuke, discarding reads with adapters, uncalled bases, mean Phred below 15, or no exact constant-primer or identifier match. High-quality paired reads were merged using COPE v1.2.5, and each unique nucleotide sequence was defined as a clonotype. Clonotypes were aligned to IMGT TRBV, TRBD and TRBJ reference segments using MiTCR v1.1. The analysis was restricted to V-J combinations with a frequency above 0.0001, which together covered roughly 99% of the repertoires. The TCS score was defined as the ratio of F50 (clonal expansion) to E x V (chaos), calculated using BLOSUM62-based TCRdist between CDR3 peptides within each V-J. Welch's t-statistics and random forest reduced fewer than 600 V-J features to roughly 13, which were used in a naive Bayes classifier (R e1071). Using fastp trimming at Q25 and MiXCR clonotype assembly, TCRdb reanalyzed the public sequencing data and kept in-frame beta chains. Each CDR3 protein appears once, grouped with its most common genes and DNA. The V and J calls and clone size are TCRdb's, not the authors'. The sample includes 300,000 to 500,000 distinct CDR3 sequences, with over 13% observed a single time. The ten largest make up over 25% of the sample.

General findings and caveats noted by the study authors: In validation, the model predicted progression to ophthalmopathy with just under 71% sensitivity and approximately 72% specificity, a median of about 6 months before onset. Blood samples also contained most of the expanded thyroid clonotypes (frequency above 0.001), which suggests that blood repertoires may reflect thyroid immune responses. Sample size was not statistically predetermined, and investigators were not blinded to group allocation. A 13 V-J signature model separated ophthalmopathy from stable hyperthyroidism, with around 90% sensitivity and about 81% specificity in cross-validation and 80%/75% in testing.

The CDR3 goes from the cysteine to the phenylalanine over 14 residues. Kept here is only the CDR3 DNA, which spans 42 bases and is read in frame from base 1. Taken from the germline V gene, the CDR1 and CDR2 loops are SGHAT and FQNNGV. Trimming removed 7 bases from V and 0 bases from J, leaving 13 bases between the germline ends. There are a few counts of this clonotype. Its antigen remains unidentified. Base qualities are not provided; no much larger clone lies one nucleotide away. What was sequenced was blood. The chain is assembled from TRBV11-2 and TRBJ2-7; TRBD1 is perhaps the D gene, given 6 matching bases. This TCR was recovered from a man aged 45-65 years with Graves' ophthalmopathy. Here is the DNA: TGTGCCAGCAACCGGGACACGAGCTCCTACGAGCAGTACTTC. It is translated as CASNRDTSSYEQYF.